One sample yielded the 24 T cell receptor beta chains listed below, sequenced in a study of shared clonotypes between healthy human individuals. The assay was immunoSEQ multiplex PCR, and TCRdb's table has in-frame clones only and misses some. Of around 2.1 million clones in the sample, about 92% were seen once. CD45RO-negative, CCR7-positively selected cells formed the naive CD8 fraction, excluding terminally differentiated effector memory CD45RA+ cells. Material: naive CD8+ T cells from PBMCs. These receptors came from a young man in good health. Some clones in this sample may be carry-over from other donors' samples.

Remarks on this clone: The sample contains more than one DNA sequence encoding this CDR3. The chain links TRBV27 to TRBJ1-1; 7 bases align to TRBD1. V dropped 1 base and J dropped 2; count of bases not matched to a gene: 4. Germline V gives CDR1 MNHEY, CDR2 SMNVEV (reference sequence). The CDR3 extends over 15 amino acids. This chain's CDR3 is CASSLLGTANTEAFF. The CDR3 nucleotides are TGTGCCAGCAGTTTATTGGGGACAGCCAACACTGAAGCTTTCTTT.

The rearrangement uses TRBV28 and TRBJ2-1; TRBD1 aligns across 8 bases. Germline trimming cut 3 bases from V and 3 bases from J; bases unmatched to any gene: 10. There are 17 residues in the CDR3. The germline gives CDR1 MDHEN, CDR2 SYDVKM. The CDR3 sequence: CASSFKIYGTGYNEQFF. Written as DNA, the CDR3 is TGTGCCAGCAGTTTTAAGATTTATGGGACAGGCTACAATGAGCAGTTCTTC.

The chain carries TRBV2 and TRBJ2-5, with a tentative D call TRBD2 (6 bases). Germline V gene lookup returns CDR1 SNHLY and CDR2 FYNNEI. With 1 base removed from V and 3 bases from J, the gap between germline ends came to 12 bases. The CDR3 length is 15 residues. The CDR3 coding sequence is TGTGCCAGCAGTGAAGAAGGAGGGCCGGAAGAGACCCAGTACTTC. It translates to CASSEEGGPEETQYF. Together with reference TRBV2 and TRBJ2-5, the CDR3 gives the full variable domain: EPEVTQTPSHQVTQMGQEVILRCVPISNHLYFYWYRQILGQKVEFLVSFYNNEISEKSEIFDDQFSVERPDGSNFTLKIRSTKLEDSAMYFCASSEEGGPEETQYFGPGTRLLVL.

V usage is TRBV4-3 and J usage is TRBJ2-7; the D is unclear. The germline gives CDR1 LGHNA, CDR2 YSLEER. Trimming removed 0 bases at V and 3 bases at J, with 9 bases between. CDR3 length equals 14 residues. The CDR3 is CASSQDFAGYEQYF. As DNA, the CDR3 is TGCGCCAGCAGCCAAGATTTTGCAGGCTACGAGCAGTACTTC.

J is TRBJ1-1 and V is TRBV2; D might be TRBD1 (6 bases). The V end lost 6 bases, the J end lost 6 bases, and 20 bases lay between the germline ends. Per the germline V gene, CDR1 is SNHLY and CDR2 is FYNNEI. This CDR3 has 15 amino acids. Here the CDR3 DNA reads TGTGCCAGCAGGGACCTGGAGGGGGTCGTGGCTGAAGCTTTCTTT. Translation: CASRDLEGVVAEAFF. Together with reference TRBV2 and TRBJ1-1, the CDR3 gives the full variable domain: EPEVTQTPSHQVTQMGQEVILRCVPISNHLYFYWYRQILGQKVEFLVSFYNNEISEKSEIFDDQFSVERPDGSNFTLKIRSTKLEDSAMYFCASRDLEGVVAEAFFGQGTRLTVV.

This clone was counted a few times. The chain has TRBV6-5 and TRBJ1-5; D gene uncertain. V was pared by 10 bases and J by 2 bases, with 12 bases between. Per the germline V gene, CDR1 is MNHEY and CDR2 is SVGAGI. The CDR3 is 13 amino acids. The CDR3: CATAPGGNQPQHF. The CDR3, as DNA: TGTGCCACCGCCCCGGGTGGCAATCAGCCCCAGCATTTT.

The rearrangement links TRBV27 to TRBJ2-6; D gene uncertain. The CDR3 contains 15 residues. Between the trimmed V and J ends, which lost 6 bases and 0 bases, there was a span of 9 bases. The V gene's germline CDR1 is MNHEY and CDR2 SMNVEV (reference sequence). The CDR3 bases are TGTGCCAGCAGGGAAACAAACTCTGGGGCCAACGTCCTGACTTTC. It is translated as CASRETNSGANVLTF. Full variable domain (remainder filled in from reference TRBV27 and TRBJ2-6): EAQVTQNPRYLITVTGKKLTVTCSQNMNHEYMSWYRQDPGLGLRQIYYSMNVEVTDKGDVPEGYKVSRKEKRNFPLILESPSPNQTSLYFCASRETNSGANVLTFGAGSRLTVL.

This chain's CDR3 is CAWSARRFEYEQYF. The CDR3 DNA reads TGTGCCTGGAGCGCCCGGAGGTTTGAGTACGAGCAGTACTTC. This chain links TRBV30 with TRBJ2-7; D may be TRBD2 (5 bases). The V gene lost 3 bases and the J gene lost 4 bases, with 16 bases spanning the gap. This CDR3 is built from 14 residues. Germline V gives CDR1 GTSNPN, CDR2 SVGIG (reference sequence).

As DNA, the CDR3 is TGTGCCAGCAGTTCAGACAGTTATCAGCCCCAGCATTTT. Translation gives CASSSDSYQPQHF. This chain links TRBV7-9 with TRBJ1-5, with a weak D call TRBD1 (5 bases). This CDR3 is built from 13 residues. Germline V gene lookup returns CDR1 SEHNR and CDR2 FQNEAQ (reference sequence). Deletions cut 6 bases from V and 5 bases from J, with 11 bases between.

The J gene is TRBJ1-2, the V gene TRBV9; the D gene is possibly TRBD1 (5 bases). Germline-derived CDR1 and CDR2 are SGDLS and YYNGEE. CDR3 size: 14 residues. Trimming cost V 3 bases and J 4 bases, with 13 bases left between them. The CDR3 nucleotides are TGTGCCAGCAGCGGACAAGGGGAAGTCTATGGCTACACCTTC. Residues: CASSGQGEVYGYTF. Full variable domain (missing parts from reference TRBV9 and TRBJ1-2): DSGVTQTPKHLITATGQRVTLRCSPRSGDLSVYWYQQSLDQGLQFLIQYYNGEERAKGNILERFSAQQFPDLHSELNLSSLELGDSALYFCASSGQGEVYGYTFGSGTRLTVV.

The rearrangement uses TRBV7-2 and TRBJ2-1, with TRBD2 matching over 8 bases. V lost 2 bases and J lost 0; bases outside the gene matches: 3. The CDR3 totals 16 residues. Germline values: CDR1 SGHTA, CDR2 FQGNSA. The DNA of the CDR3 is TGTGCCAGCAGCTTATCAAGCGGGAGCTCCTACAATGAGCAGTTCTTC. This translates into CASSLSSGSSYNEQFF. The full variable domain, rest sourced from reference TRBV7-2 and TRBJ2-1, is GAGVSQSPSNKVTEKGKDVELRCDPISGHTALYWYRQSLGQGLEFLIYFQGNSAPDKSGLPSDRFSAERTGGSVSTLTIQRTQQEDSAVYLCASSLSSGSSYNEQFFGPGTRLTVL.

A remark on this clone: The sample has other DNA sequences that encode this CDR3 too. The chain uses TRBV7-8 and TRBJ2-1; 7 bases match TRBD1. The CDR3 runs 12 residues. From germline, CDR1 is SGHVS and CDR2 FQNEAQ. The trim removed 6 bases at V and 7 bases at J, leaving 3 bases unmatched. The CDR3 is CASSLQGNEQFF. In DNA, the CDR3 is TGTGCCAGCAGTTTACAGGGGAATGAGCAGTTCTTC.

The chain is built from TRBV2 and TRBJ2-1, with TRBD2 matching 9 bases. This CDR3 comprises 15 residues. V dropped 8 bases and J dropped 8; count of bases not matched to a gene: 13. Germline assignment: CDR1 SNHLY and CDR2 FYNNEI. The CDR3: CASSRGSGRIDEQFF. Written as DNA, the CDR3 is TGTGCCAGCTCCCGGGGTAGCGGGAGAATCGATGAGCAGTTCTTC.

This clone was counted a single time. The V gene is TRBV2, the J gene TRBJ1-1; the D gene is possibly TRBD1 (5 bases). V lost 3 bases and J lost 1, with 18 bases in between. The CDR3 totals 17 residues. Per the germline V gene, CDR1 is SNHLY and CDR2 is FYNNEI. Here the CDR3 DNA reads TGTGCCAGCAGTGAGTCAGGGATCCAAAACCCGAACACTGAAGCTTTCTTT. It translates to CASSESGIQNPNTEAFF.

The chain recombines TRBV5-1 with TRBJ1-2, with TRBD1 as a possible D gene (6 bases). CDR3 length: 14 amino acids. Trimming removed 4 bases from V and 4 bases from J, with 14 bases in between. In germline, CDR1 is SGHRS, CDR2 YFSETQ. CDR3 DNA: TGCGCCAGCAGCGGAGCGGGGGCGAGCTATGGCTACACCTTC. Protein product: CASSGAGASYGYTF.

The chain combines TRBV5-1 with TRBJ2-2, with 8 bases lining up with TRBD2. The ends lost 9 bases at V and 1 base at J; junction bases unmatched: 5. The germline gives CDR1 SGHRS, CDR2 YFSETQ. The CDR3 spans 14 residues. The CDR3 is CATRTSLNTGELFF. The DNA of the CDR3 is TGCGCCACCCGGACTAGCCTGAACACCGGGGAGCTGTTTTTT.

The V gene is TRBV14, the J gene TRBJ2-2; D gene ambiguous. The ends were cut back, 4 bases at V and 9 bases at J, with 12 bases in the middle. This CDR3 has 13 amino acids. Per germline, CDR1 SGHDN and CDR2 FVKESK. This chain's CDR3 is CASSLLVFRELFF. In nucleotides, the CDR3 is TGTGCCAGCAGCCTCCTTGTATTTCGGGAGCTGTTTTTT.

CDR3 nucleotide sequence: TGTGCCACCAGCCTAAAGGGTAGGTCTGAGCAGTTCTTC. Protein product: CATSLKGRSEQFF. The chain carries TRBV15 and TRBJ2-1; D is unclear. The CDR3 spans 13 residues. Germline V gene sequence: CDR1 LNHNV, CDR2 YYDKDF (reference sequence). V lost 5 bases, J lost 9 bases, and 14 bases lay in between.

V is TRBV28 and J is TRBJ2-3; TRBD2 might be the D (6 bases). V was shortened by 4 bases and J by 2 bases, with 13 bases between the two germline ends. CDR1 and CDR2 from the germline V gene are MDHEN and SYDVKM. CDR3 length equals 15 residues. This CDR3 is CASSSGDLNTDTQYF. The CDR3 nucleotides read TGTGCCAGCAGTTCGGGGGATTTAAACACAGATACGCAGTATTTT.

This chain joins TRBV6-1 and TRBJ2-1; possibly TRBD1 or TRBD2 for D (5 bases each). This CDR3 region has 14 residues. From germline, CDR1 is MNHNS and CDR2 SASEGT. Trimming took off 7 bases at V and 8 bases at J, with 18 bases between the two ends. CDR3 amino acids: CASTGYGGGYEQFF. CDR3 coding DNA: TGTGCCAGCACCGGATATGGTGGGGGTTATGAGCAGTTCTTC.

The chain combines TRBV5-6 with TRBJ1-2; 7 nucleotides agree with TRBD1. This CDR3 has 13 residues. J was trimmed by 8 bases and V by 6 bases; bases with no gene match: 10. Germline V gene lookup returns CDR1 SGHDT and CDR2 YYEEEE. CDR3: CASTHPQGEGYTF. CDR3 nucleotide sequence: TGTGCCAGCACCCACCCCCAGGGGGAAGGCTACACCTTC.

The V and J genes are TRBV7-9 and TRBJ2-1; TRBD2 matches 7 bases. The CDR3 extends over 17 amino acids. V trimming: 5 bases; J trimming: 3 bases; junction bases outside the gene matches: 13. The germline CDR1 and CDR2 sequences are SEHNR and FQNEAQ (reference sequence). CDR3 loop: CASSPPWGGSDYNEQFF. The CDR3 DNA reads TGTGCCAGCAGCCCCCCTTGGGGAGGGTCGGACTACAATGAGCAGTTCTTC.

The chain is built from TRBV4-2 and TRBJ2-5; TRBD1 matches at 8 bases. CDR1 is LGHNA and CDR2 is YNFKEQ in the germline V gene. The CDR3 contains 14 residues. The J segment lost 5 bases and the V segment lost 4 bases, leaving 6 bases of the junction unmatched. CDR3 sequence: CASSPRTGSETQYF. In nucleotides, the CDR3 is TGTGCCAGCAGCCCTCGGACAGGGAGTGAGACCCAGTACTTC.

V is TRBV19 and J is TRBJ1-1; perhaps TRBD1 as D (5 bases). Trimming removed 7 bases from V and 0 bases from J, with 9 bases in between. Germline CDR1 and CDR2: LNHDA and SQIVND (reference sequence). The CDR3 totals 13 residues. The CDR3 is CASMAGLNTEAFF. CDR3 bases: TGTGCCAGTATGGCAGGGCTGAACACTGAAGCTTTCTTT.